The 14 T cell receptor beta chains given below trace back to one sample, sequenced in a study of blood T cells in healthy people across ages. Primers used in a second PCR of about 7 to 12 cycles were a sample-barcoded 5' primer and a J-beta primer mix. TCRdb passed the 5' RACE reads through MiXCR, listing each CDR3 protein once. The sample records around 1,800,000 distinct CDR3 sequences, more than 35% being singletons. The sample comprised blood. The receptors shown here come from a human donor in good health.

This clonotype has a handful of counts. V gene TRBV6-6 combines with J gene TRBJ1-6, with no clear D. V was clipped by 5 bases and J by 5 bases, with 13 bases between them. Germline V gene data show CDR1 as MNHNY and CDR2 as SVGAGI (reference sequence). This CDR3 has 15 amino acids. The CDR3 loop reads CASSPAGSDNSPLHF. The CDR3 nucleotides are TGTGCCAGCAGTCCAGCGGGGTCGGATAATTCACCCCTCCACTTT.

This chain links TRBV5-1 with TRBJ2-3, with D hard to call. Germline-derived CDR1 and CDR2 are SGHRS and YFSETQ. CDR3 length equals 14 residues. The ends were cut back, 0 bases at V and 2 bases at J, with 7 bases in the middle. CDR3: CASSLVTPTDTQYF. CDR3 bases: TGCGCCAGCAGCTTGGTAACCCCCACAGATACGCAGTATTTT.

The chain joins TRBV7-2 to TRBJ2-7, with TRBD1 matching 8 bases. J lost 2 bases, V lost 9 bases, and 9 bases had no gene match. Germline V gene lookup returns CDR1 SGHTA and CDR2 FQGNSA. The CDR3 is made up of 14 amino acids. The CDR3 protein is CASGGGTGPYEQYF. The CDR3 nucleotides are TGTGCCAGTGGGGGCGGGACAGGTCCCTACGAGCAGTACTTC.

The J gene is TRBJ1-2, the V gene TRBV6-5, with a tentative D call TRBD1 (6 bases). Germline V lookup: CDR1 MNHEY, CDR2 SVGAGI. This CDR3 is built from 15 residues. The V gene lost 5 bases and the J gene lost 4 bases, with 17 bases spanning the gap. CDR3 region: CASSLLPGGGYGYTF. DNA for the CDR3: TGTGCCAGCAGTCTCCTCCCGGGGGGCGGCTATGGCTACACCTTC.

This clonotype was counted a single time. V is TRBV12-3 or TRBV12-4 and J is TRBJ2-2; D remains ambiguous. V lost 6 bases, J lost 4 bases, and 9 bases lay in between. CDR3 length equals 13 residues. The CDR3, as DNA: TGTGCCAGCAGACCACAGATCACCGGGGAGCTGTTTTTT. Protein sequence: CASRPQITGELFF.

V and J are TRBV7-2 and TRBJ2-6, with D perhaps matching TRBD1 or TRBD2 (6 bases each). The V gene's germline CDR1 is SGHTA and CDR2 FQGNSA. The CDR3 length is 16 residues. Trimming left V 5 bases short and J 2 bases short, with 13 bases between. The CDR3, as DNA: TGTGCCAGCAGCAGTTCGGGGGCCCCTGGGGCCAACGTCCTGACTTTC. Its protein is CASSSSGAPGANVLTF.

The chain recombines TRBV6-5 with TRBJ1-1, with D possibly matching TRBD1 (5 bases). Germline V gives CDR1 MNHEY, CDR2 SVGAGI. V lost 6 bases to trimming and J lost 0 bases, with 17 bases between them. The CDR3 is 16 residues long. In nucleotides, the CDR3 is TGTGCCAGCAGGATAACTCACAGGCCGTTGAACACTGAAGCTTTCTTT. It specifies CASRITHRPLNTEAFF.

The chain recombines TRBV7-2 with TRBJ2-3; D possibly uses TRBD1 or TRBD2 (5 bases each). The V end lost 1 base, the J end lost 1 base, and 12 bases lay between the germline ends. CDR3 size: 16 residues. Germline V gene data show CDR1 as SGHTA and CDR2 as FQGNSA. DNA for the CDR3: TGTGCCAGCAGCTTAGGGGGGTTCTTGGGCACAGATACGCAGTATTTT. It yields the protein CASSLGGFLGTDTQYF. The entire variable domain, with the rest obtained from reference TRBV7-2 and TRBJ2-3, is as follows: GAGVSQSPSNKVTEKGKDVELRCDPISGHTALYWYRQSLGQGLEFLIYFQGNSAPDKSGLPSDRFSAERTGGSVSTLTIQRTQQEDSAVYLCASSLGGFLGTDTQYFGPGTRLTVL.

The V gene is TRBV7-9, the J gene TRBJ1-2, with 7 bases fitting TRBD1. The CDR3 totals 14 residues. The J segment lost 7 bases and the V segment lost 3 bases, leaving 8 bases of the junction unmatched. From germline, CDR1 is SEHNR and CDR2 FQNEAQ (reference sequence). CDR3 sequence: CASSFPGQITGYTF. The CDR3 nucleotides are TGTGCCAGCAGCTTCCCGGGACAGATTACTGGCTACACCTTC.

The chain links TRBV6-5 to TRBJ2-5; D tentatively fits TRBD1 or TRBD2 (6 bases each). The tail of the sequence fits TRBJ2-7 better, so the J call may be wrong. The CDR3 has 14 residues. Germline-derived CDR1 and CDR2 are MNHEY and SVGAGI. CDR3 DNA: TGTGCCAGCAGTTACTTTAGGGGGAGGTACGAGCAGTACTTC. Translating it yields CASSYFRGRYEQYF.

This clonotype occurred many times. The chain combines TRBV7-8 with TRBJ2-3, with D tentatively TRBD1 (6 bases). The germline V and J ends were trimmed by 3 bases and 0 bases, with 7 bases remaining between them. This CDR3 is 14 amino acids long. Germline-derived CDR1 and CDR2 are SGHVS and FQNEAQ. CDR3 in amino acids: CASSFDRSTDTQYF. The CDR3 DNA follows: TGTGCCAGCAGCTTCGACAGGAGCACAGATACGCAGTATTTT.

The chain is built from TRBV20-1 and TRBJ2-7; 7 bases line up with TRBD1. CDR3 size: 17 residues. J lost 2 bases, V lost 6 bases, and 19 bases had no gene match. The germline V gene encodes CDR1 DFQATT and CDR2 SNEGSKA (reference sequence). The chain's CDR3 is CSASEGARQAWAYEQYF. In nucleotides, the CDR3 is TGCAGTGCCTCCGAGGGGGCTCGACAGGCTTGGGCCTACGAGCAGTACTTC.

Points on this clonotype: One junction end does not reproduce the germline sequence, and a read error may be involved. This sequence joins TRBV29-1 and TRBJ2-6; D is tentatively TRBD1 or TRBD2 (5 bases each). Germline values: CDR1 SQVTM, CDR2 ANQGSEA. The CDR3 runs 15 residues. The CDR3 protein is CSVELGTSGANALTF. The CDR3 coding sequence is TGCAGCGTTGAACTGGGGACGAGTGGGGCCAACGCCCTGACTTTC.

Note on this clonotype: Its ends do not fully match the called genes, so a read error is possible. The V and J genes are TRBV9 and TRBJ1-2; tentatively, D is TRBD1 (5 bases). The germline CDR1 and CDR2 sequences are SGDLS and YYNGEE. This CDR3 is 12 amino acids long. The DNA for the CDR3 is TGTGCCAACAGCGTTGACAGCAGGGGCTACACCTTC. Protein product: CANSVDSRGYTF.